These 7 T cell receptor beta chains came from one sample sequenced in a study of T cell repertoires in cytomegalovirus infection. No antigen has been identified for these receptors. TCRdb reprocessed the reads with MiXCR, giving one entry per CDR3 protein. The data hold 250,000 to 400,000 distinct CDR3 sequences, with approximately 25% observed a single time. The sample here was cultured PBMCs, taken from culture after CMV antigen stimulation. These receptors were collected from a human donor in good health (CMV status not recorded). Some clones in this sample may be carry-over from other donors' samples.

This clonotype has ten or more counts. The chain recombines TRBV12-3 or TRBV12-4 with TRBJ1-1; D is unresolved. The CDR3 is 11 amino acids. The ends were cut back, 6 bases at V and 6 bases at J, with 8 bases in the middle. The CDR3 sequence is CASSRTSEAFF. The CDR3 DNA reads TGTGCCAGCAGCCGTACATCTGAAGCTTTCTTT.

This clonotype was recorded many times. The chain joins TRBV9 to TRBJ2-1; 8 positions match TRBD2. Germline assignment: CDR1 SGDLS and CDR2 YYNGEE. V dropped 4 bases and J dropped 0; count of bases not matched to a gene: 9. The CDR3 has 17 residues. CDR3 nucleotide sequence: TGTGCCAGCAGCTCCCGGGGGGGCGGGGGCTCCTACAATGAGCAGTTCTTC. Amino acids: CASSSRGGGGSYNEQFF.

V gene TRBV7-9 combines with J gene TRBJ2-1; perhaps TRBD2 as D (7 bases). V dropped 5 bases and J dropped 6 bases, with 17 bases sitting between them. Germline V gene data show CDR1 as SEHNR and CDR2 as FQNEAQ (reference sequence). The CDR3 totals 15 residues. The CDR3 loop is CASSGWGGLSNEQFF. DNA for the CDR3: TGTGCCAGCAGCGGATGGGGGGGGCTCTCCAATGAGCAGTTCTTC.

This clonotype was seen ten or more times. The V gene is TRBV7-2, the J gene TRBJ2-4, with 11 positions matching TRBD1. From germline, CDR1 is SGHTA and CDR2 FQGNSA. This CDR3 comprises 17 residues. V dropped 5 bases and J dropped 0; count of bases not matched to a gene: 6. The CDR3 sequence: CASSPWTGGAAKNIQYF. For the CDR3, the DNA is TGTGCCAGCAGCCCTTGGACAGGGGGCGCAGCCAAAAACATTCAGTACTTC.

This clonotype has just a few counts. V and J are TRBV7-2 and TRBJ2-7, with TRBD2 matching over 13 bases. CDR3 length: 14 residues. The V and J ends lost 4 bases and 5 bases, in that order; junction bases with no gene match: 2. Germline CDR1 reads SGHTA; CDR2 reads FQGNSA. Written as DNA, the CDR3 is TGTGCCAGCAGCTGGACTAGCGGGAGTAACGAGCAGTACTTC. It specifies CASSWTSGSNEQYF.

This chain connects TRBV20-1 to TRBJ1-4; D not certain. The CDR3 has 15 amino acids. With 4 bases removed from V and 2 bases from J, the gap between germline ends came to 14 bases. Germline V CDR1 and CDR2: DFQATT, SNEGSKA (reference sequence). As DNA, the CDR3 is TGCAGTGCTACTAGTTCAGTGTCGACTAATGAAAAACTGTTTTTT. It yields the protein CSATSSVSTNEKLFF.

The rearrangement joins TRBV12-5 to TRBJ1-5; D ambiguous. The CDR3 is 17 residues long. The V gene's germline CDR1 is LGHNT and CDR2 FRNRAP. V dropped 1 base and J dropped 1 base, with 14 bases sitting between them. CDR3 DNA: TGTGCTAGTGGTTTGGCCCAGATCAGTTCCAGCAATCAGCCCCAGCATTTT. Residues: CASGLAQISSSNQPQHF.